This entry concerns a single T cell receptor beta chain. What it binds is not known. This sample is drawn from a study of T cell responses to AZD1222 COVID-19 vaccine. Study results and caveats: Donors were chiefly white British, with a greater number of females, and clonal diversity was perhaps underestimated.

Germline-derived CDR1 and CDR2 are MNHEY and SVGAGI. The CDR3 is made up of 15 amino acids. The V segment lost 6 bases and the J segment 3 bases; nucleotides outside the gene matches: 9. The table came from immunoSEQ multiplex PCR; TCRdb's copy has only in-frame clones and leaves some out. This sample has some 120,000 clones, with over 75% found just once. The clonotype was recovered from an adult in good health. J is TRBJ2-7 and V is TRBV6-5; 9 bases map to TRBD1. The sample in question was peripheral blood, obtained on day 0 of AZD1222 vaccination. CDR3 sequence (DNA): TGTGCCAGCAGGGCACCCTCGGGACAGGGCTACGAGCAGTACTTC. Translating gives CASRAPSGQGYEQYF.